One and the same sample provided the 30 T cell receptor beta chains below, sequenced in a study of memory CD4+ T cells and cytomegalovirus serostatus. Profiling relied on immunoSEQ multiplex PCR, and the TCRdb table lists in-frame clones only, not all of them. The sample lists about 39,000 clones; over 65% were seen once. Single viable CD3+CD4+CD8-CD45RO+ cells were sorted as the memory CD4+ T cells. The sample taken for sequencing was memory CD4+ T cells from blood. These receptors originate from an adult in good health and CMV-seronegative.

This clone has more than one count but fewer than ten. The V and J genes are TRBV11-2 and TRBJ1-1; a possible D gene is TRBD1 (5 bases). Germline V CDR1 and CDR2: SGHAT, FQNNGV. V lost 5 bases and J 4 bases, leaving 14 bases between the germline ends. The CDR3 sequence is 14 residues long. The CDR3 DNA reads TGTGCCAGCAGCACGACAGCCCAGGCCACTGAAGCTTTCTTT. This codes for CASSTTAQATEAFF.

This chain links TRBV5-6 with TRBJ1-5; no definite D call. The CDR3 sequence is 13 residues long. The V end was cut by 0 bases, the J end by 5 bases, with 6 bases between. CDR1 is SGHDT and CDR2 is YYEEEE in the germline V gene. Here the CDR3 DNA reads TGTGCCAGCAGCTTGGGTTTCGATCAGCCCCAGCATTTT. Translation: CASSLGFDQPQHF. Using reference TRBV5-6 and TRBJ1-5 for the parts outside the CDR3, the full variable domain is DAGVTQSPTHLIKTRGQQVTLRCSPKSGHDTVSWYQQALGQGPQFIFQYYEEEERQRGNFPDRFSGHQFPNYSSELNVNALLLGDSALYLCASSLGFDQPQHFGDGTRLSIL.

V is TRBV7-2 and J is TRBJ2-1; 8 nucleotides match TRBD2. Germline loops: CDR1 SGHTA, CDR2 FQGNSA. Trimming cost V 6 bases and J 2 bases; bases outside gene matches: 9. The CDR3 length is 16 residues. The CDR3 nucleotides are TGTGCCAGCAGGAAATTTACTAGCGGAACCTACAATGAGCAGTTCTTC. This gives the protein CASRKFTSGTYNEQFF.

This rearrangement joins TRBV7-2 to TRBJ1-5; 7 bases fit TRBD1. Germline CDR1 reads SGHTA; CDR2 reads FQGNSA. V shed 5 bases, J shed 4 bases, and the junction held 8 bases outside the gene matches. CDR3 length: 15 residues. This CDR3 reads CASSPIRTGNQPQHF. In DNA form, the CDR3 reads TGTGCCAGCAGCCCTATCCGGACAGGTAATCAGCCCCAGCATTTT.

This clone was detected only once. The V gene is TRBV9, the J gene TRBJ1-1; D call uncertain. V was trimmed by 0 bases and J by 4 bases, leaving 10 bases between them. The germline V gene encodes CDR1 SGDLS and CDR2 YYNGEE. This CDR3 is built from 14 residues. CDR3 protein: CASSVEGAGTEAFF. CDR3 nucleotide sequence: TGTGCCAGCAGCGTAGAGGGTGCCGGCACTGAAGCTTTCTTT.

This chain connects TRBV19 to TRBJ1-2; D might be TRBD1 (5 bases). The germline gives CDR1 LNHDA, CDR2 SQIVND (reference sequence). The V gene lost 8 bases and the J gene lost 3 bases, with 19 bases spanning the gap. The CDR3 loop spans 15 amino acids. CDR3 bases: TGTGCCAGTTCCGAGACCCTACAAGGGGACTATGGCTACACCTTC. Translation gives CASSETLQGDYGYTF. Combining the CDR3 with reference TRBV19 and TRBJ1-2 gives the whole variable domain DGGITQSPKYLFRKEGQNVTLSCEQNLNHDAMYWYRQDPGQGLRLIYYSQIVNDFQKGDIAEGYSVSREKKESFPLTVTSAQKNPTAFYLCASSETLQGDYGYTFGSGTRLTVV.

The V call is TRBV5-1, the J call TRBJ1-6; 10 positions match TRBD1. This CDR3 contains 14 residues. Germline CDR1 reads SGHRS; CDR2 reads YFSETQ. The trim removed 3 bases at V and 7 bases at J, leaving 1 base unmatched. The CDR3 DNA follows: TGCGCCAGCAGCTGGGGACAGGGGAATTCACCCCTCCACTTT. Translated: CASSWGQGNSPLHF.

This rearrangement joins TRBV18 to TRBJ1-1; D remains unclear. Germline values: CDR1 KGHSH, CDR2 LQKENI. The CDR3 length is 15 residues. V lost 1 base to trimming and J lost 3 bases, with 12 bases between them. CDR3 sequence (DNA): TGTGCCAGCTCACCACTATCCTTTCGGGACACTGAAGCTTTCTTT. Translating gives CASSPLSFRDTEAFF.

The chain recombines TRBV11-2 with TRBJ2-2; D is unresolved. Germline lookup yields CDR1 SGHAT and CDR2 FQNNGV. V lost 7 bases and J 0 bases, leaving 9 bases between the germline ends. The CDR3 runs to 14 residues. The CDR3 region has the DNA TGTGCCAGCACTTGGACGGCGAACACCGGGGAGCTGTTTTTT. It specifies CASTWTANTGELFF.

The chain links TRBV6-1 to TRBJ1-1, with D perhaps matching TRBD1 (5 bases). The V gene lost 2 bases and the J gene lost 3 bases, with 25 bases spanning the gap. Per the germline V gene, CDR1 is MNHNS and CDR2 is SASEGT. The CDR3 consists of 19 residues. The CDR3 region is CASSERYQPGRGRDTEAFF. CDR3 bases: TGTGCCAGCAGTGAACGATACCAACCGGGACGGGGAAGGGACACTGAAGCTTTCTTT.

V gene TRBV7-9 combines with J gene TRBJ2-3; D is uncertain. Germline V lookup: CDR1 SEHNR, CDR2 FQNEAQ (reference sequence). With 11 bases removed from V and 3 bases from J, the gap between germline ends came to 15 bases. The CDR3 loop spans 13 amino acids. CDR3 sequence: CAGGFGDTDTQYF. In DNA, the CDR3 is TGTGCCGGCGGTTTTGGAGATACAGATACGCAGTATTTT.

This chain uses TRBV6-1 with TRBJ1-3; D not certain. Trimming stripped 2 bases from V and 1 base from J, with 6 bases between. Germline CDR1 MNHNS, CDR2 SASEGT. This CDR3 comprises 14 residues. Here the CDR3 reads CASSERLSGNTIYF. In nucleotides, the CDR3 is TGTGCCAGCAGTGAACGGTTGTCTGGAAACACCATATATTTT.

The chain is built from TRBV10-3 and TRBJ1-5, with 9 bases matching TRBD1. Germline V gives CDR1 ENHRY, CDR2 SYGVKD. The CDR3 consists of 16 residues. With 3 bases clipped from V and 1 base from J, the junction kept 4 bases outside the gene matches. CDR3 in DNA: TGTGCCATCAGTGAAACCGGGACAGGGAGCAATCAGCCCCAGCATTTT. Amino acid sequence: CAISETGTGSNQPQHF.

The rearrangement uses TRBV11-2 and TRBJ2-5; D is perhaps TRBD2 (6 bases). The ends were cut back, 1 base at V and 2 bases at J, with 8 bases in the middle. This CDR3 is built from 14 residues. From germline, CDR1 is SGHAT and CDR2 FQNNGV. The CDR3 sequence: CASSLGGRQETQYF. The CDR3 nucleotides read TGTGCCAGCAGCTTAGGGGGGAGGCAAGAGACCCAGTACTTC.

The chain combines TRBV2 with TRBJ2-3, with D tentatively TRBD2 (5 bases). Germline V gives CDR1 SNHLY, CDR2 FYNNEI. Trimming cost V 2 bases and J 5 bases, with 11 bases left between them. This CDR3 region has 14 residues. The CDR3 reads CASSERVARDTQYF. The CDR3 nucleotides are TGTGCCAGCAGTGAAAGGGTAGCGAGAGATACGCAGTATTTT.

The genes are TRBV5-1 and TRBJ2-3, with 14 bases fitting TRBD2. CDR3 size: 18 residues. From germline, CDR1 is SGHRS and CDR2 YFSETQ. With V trimmed by 4 bases and J by 0 bases, 7 bases remained unmatched. In DNA form, the CDR3 reads TGCGCCAGCAGCCCTGGGACTAGCGGGGGCCGGAGCACAGATACGCAGTATTTT. Translating gives CASSPGTSGGRSTDTQYF.

The J gene is TRBJ2-5, the V gene TRBV5-1, with D possibly TRBD1 on 5 matching bases. V shed 0 bases and J shed 1 base, with 16 bases lying between them. Germline CDR1 is SGHRS and CDR2 is YFSETQ. This CDR3 is 17 amino acids long. CDR3 loop: CASSLGGSGRGQETQYF. For the CDR3, the DNA is TGCGCCAGCAGCTTGGGGGGATCGGGTAGGGGCCAAGAGACCCAGTACTTC.

The chain combines TRBV4-1 with TRBJ2-2; perhaps D is TRBD1 or TRBD2 (6 bases each). This CDR3 has 17 residues. Trimming shortened V by 0 bases and J by 4 bases, and 15 bases separated the two germline ends. Germline V CDR1 and CDR2: MGHRA, YSYEKL. This CDR3 reads CASSQDASGALTGELFF. The CDR3 DNA follows: TGCGCCAGCAGCCAAGACGCTTCGGGGGCCCTCACCGGGGAGCTGTTTTTT.

The rearrangement links TRBV6-1 to TRBJ1-2; 7 nucleotides match TRBD1. Germline V CDR1 and CDR2: MNHNS, SASEGT. V lost 8 bases to trimming and J lost 2 bases; unmatched junction nucleotides: 2. CDR3 length: 12 residues. CDR3 DNA: TGTGCCAGCCCGGGACAGAACTATGGCTACACCTTC. It specifies CASPGQNYGYTF.

The chain has TRBV4-1 and TRBJ1-2; 9 nucleotides match TRBD1. Germline loops: CDR1 MGHRA, CDR2 YSYEKL. This CDR3 spans 16 amino acids. With 2 bases clipped from V and 4 bases from J, the junction kept 8 bases outside the gene matches. This chain's CDR3 is CASSQPRTGVGYGYTF. The CDR3 nucleotides read TGCGCCAGCAGCCAACCCCGGACAGGGGTGGGCTATGGCTACACCTTC.

The chain employs TRBV5-1 and TRBJ2-5; 9 bases agree with TRBD1. The J segment lost 5 bases and the V segment lost 0 bases, leaving 5 bases of the junction unmatched. The germline CDR1 and CDR2 sequences are SGHRS and YFSETQ. This CDR3 contains 15 residues. CDR3 amino acids: CASSLAGQGTETQYF. CDR3 sequence (DNA): TGCGCCAGCAGCTTGGCAGGACAGGGGACGGAGACCCAGTACTTC.

The chain links TRBV2 to TRBJ2-1, with 9 positions matching TRBD1. V shed 7 bases, J shed 2 bases, and the junction held 6 bases outside the gene matches. The CDR3 totals 15 residues. CDR1 is SNHLY, CDR2 FYNNEI, per germline. In DNA, the CDR3 is TGTGCCAGCATCCCCGGGACAGGGCCCTACAATGAGCAGTTCTTC. It translates to CASIPGTGPYNEQFF.

Here the CDR3 reads CASSLDPSGGPSSYNEQFF. For the CDR3, the DNA is TGCGCCAGCAGCTTGGACCCTAGCGGGGGCCCTAGCTCCTACAATGAGCAGTTCTTC. J is TRBJ2-1 and V is TRBV5-1; 10 nucleotides match TRBD2. Germline V lookup: CDR1 SGHRS, CDR2 YFSETQ. Germline trimming cut 0 bases from V and 0 bases from J; bases unmatched to any gene: 9. This CDR3 comprises 19 residues.

The rearrangement joins TRBV5-1 to TRBJ2-1; TRBD1 matches at 8 bases. V was clipped by 1 base and J by 4 bases; unmatched bases: 7. CDR1 SGHRS and CDR2 YFSETQ come from the germline V gene. The CDR3 consists of 16 residues. In DNA, the CDR3 is TGCGCCAGCAGCTTGCGTCCAGGGGGCGGTTACAATGAGCAGTTCTTC. Amino acids: CASSLRPGGGYNEQFF.

The gene calls are TRBV9 and TRBJ1-4, with D possibly matching TRBD1 (6 bases). V dropped 2 bases and J dropped 6 bases, with 14 bases sitting between them. This CDR3 contains 15 residues. Looked up from germline, CDR1 is SGDLS and CDR2 is YYNGEE. CDR3 in amino acids: CASSVQGSADEKLFF. The DNA for the CDR3 is TGTGCCAGCAGCGTTCAGGGGTCCGCTGATGAAAAACTGTTTTTT.

The J gene is TRBJ1-2, the V gene TRBV10-2; unclear D gene. The CDR3 totals 17 residues. Looked up from germline, CDR1 is WSHSY and CDR2 is SAAADI. V was shortened by 0 bases and J by 2 bases, with 16 bases between the two germline ends. The DNA for the CDR3 is TGCGCCAGCAGTGAGTCGATACGTCGAAGGGAAAACTATGGCTACACCTTC. Translation: CASSESIRRRENYGYTF.

The rearrangement joins TRBV5-1 to TRBJ1-6; D remains unclear. V shed 1 base and J shed 6 bases, with 11 bases lying between them. Per germline, CDR1 SGHRS and CDR2 YFSETQ. This CDR3 has 15 amino acids. Here the CDR3 DNA reads TGCGCCAGCAGCTTGTTGGAGGGATCTAATTCACCCCTCCACTTT. This codes for CASSLLEGSNSPLHF.

This chain uses TRBV4-1 with TRBJ2-5; 10 nucleotides line up with TRBD2. With 0 bases clipped from V and 7 bases from J, the junction kept 8 bases outside the gene matches. There are 16 residues in the CDR3. CDR1 and CDR2 from the germline V gene are MGHRA and YSYEKL. The CDR3 loop reads CASSQDISGGLGTQYF. The CDR3, as DNA: TGCGCCAGCAGCCAAGATATTAGCGGGGGGTTAGGGACCCAGTACTTC.

The genes are TRBV5-4 and TRBJ2-1, with D possibly being TRBD1 or TRBD2 (5 bases each). V lost 1 base and J lost 0, with 8 bases in between. The length of the CDR3 is 15 residues. Germline CDR1 is SGHNT and CDR2 is YYREEE (reference sequence). The CDR3 DNA reads TGTGCCAGCAGCTTGCCTGGGGGCTCCTACAATGAGCAGTTCTTC. Its protein product is CASSLPGGSYNEQFF.

The CDR3 protein is CASSETDNEQFF. CDR3 DNA: TGTGCCAGCAGTGAGACAGACAATGAGCAGTTCTTC. The chain couples TRBV5-6 to TRBJ2-1; D possibly corresponds to TRBD1 (5 bases). The V and J ends lost 5 bases and 5 bases respectively, with 8 bases between them. Per germline, CDR1 SGHDT and CDR2 YYEEEE. The CDR3 spans 12 residues.